What follows is one TCR beta chain and its context. Its antigen is not identified. The sort gate was single viable CD3+CD4+CD8-CD45RO+ cells for memory CD4+ T cells. As processed by the authors: Out-of-frame sequences were removed, leaving 2,000,000 or so distinct TCRbeta sequences. TCRdb's table, derived via immunoSEQ multiplex PCR, lists solely in-frame clones and lacks some. That table is the source of V, J and clone size, and D and trimming were worked out from the DNA. The sample carries about 59,000 clones, 81% recorded once. The data derive from a study of memory CD4+ T cells and cytomegalovirus serostatus. The wider study: Healthy Belgian adult donors included several CMV-positive and around 25 CMV-negative people.

Trimming took off 1 base at V and 8 bases at J, with 8 bases between the two ends. The CDR3 has 13 amino acids. Germline-derived CDR1 and CDR2 are SGHAT and FQNNGV. The study, taken as a whole, reports: The CMV-associated TCR signature appears largely within the CD4+ memory repertoire.

Input material: memory CD4+ T cells from blood. This clonotype was obtained from an adult in good health and CMV-seronegative. J is TRBJ1-4 and V is TRBV11-2; D uncertain. CDR3 protein: CASSLGAREKLFF. The DNA of the CDR3 is TGTGCCAGCAGCTTAGGGGCTAGGGAAAAACTGTTTTTT.